This TCR beta chain came from a study of Ad26.COV2.S vaccination and SARS-CoV-2 variants (dated by TCRdb to the early 2020s). Describing the broader study: Vaccine-arm donors came from COV1001, a multicentre, randomized, double-blind, placebo-controlled phase I-IIa trial of Ad26.COV2.S in healthy adults. TCRbeta repertoire sequencing served as the tool for gauging how specific and how broad the SARS-CoV-2-reactive T cell receptors were following Ad26.COV2.S vaccination. The TCR-sequenced set comprised around 32 samples: approximately 19 Ad26.COV2.S vaccine recipients, 5 placebo recipients and 8 SARS-CoV-2 convalescent individuals. Ad26.COV2.S was given intramuscularly at 5x10^10 or 1x10^11 viral particles, as a single shot or as two shots 56 days apart. Blinding of investigators to trial group allocation was maintained during experiments and outcome assessment. Trial participants were randomized into five groups of five, in which low-dose or high-dose Ad26.COV2.S was given once or twice, or placebo was given on both occasions.

This clone has only a few counts. It has no known antigen specificity. Base qualities are not recorded, but no much larger clone differs from it by a single base. Read against the paper, the sample's treatment or condition label means: some 20 received Ad26.COV2.S at low or high dose, single or two shots; about 5 received placebo; per-sample allocation not given. Repertoires of vaccine and placebo recipients were sequenced from samples taken on day 63 after the first injection. Between 29 July and 7 August 2020, Cohort 1b enrolled 25 adults aged 18-55 years at one site in Boston, USA. Ad26.COV2.S consisted of a replication-incompetent adenovirus type 26 vector by which a prefusion-stabilized SARS-CoV-2 spike protein from the original Wuhan strain was expressed. The CDR3 goes from the cysteine to the phenylalanine over 15 residues. The read is trimmed to its CDR3 DNA, 45 bases read in frame from base 1. Cut back by 0 bases and 0 bases, the V and J ends lie 9 bases apart. CDR1 is given as SGHDN and CDR2 as FVKESK, both from the germline V gene.

Here is what the overall study found, with its caveats: Comparing responses between vaccine doses or regimens was not something the study was powered to do. Non-spike TCR breadth was comparable between vaccine and placebo recipients, consistent with the vaccine containing only spike. According to the authors, total T cell responses may have been underestimated by the TCR breadth and depth analyses. After vaccination, spike-specific CD8+ and CD4+ T cell responses were reported to show substantial breadth. Compared with placebo recipients, Ad26.COV2.S recipients showed higher spike-specific TCR breadth (P = 0.0014).

The immunoSEQ Assay was the method used to sequence TCRbeta CDR3 regions. After extraction, genomic DNA underwent amplification by bias-controlled multiplex PCR, followed by high-throughput sequencing. From the authors' description of their analysis: Collapsing and filtering of sequences were performed to quantify the absolute abundance of each unique TCRbeta CDR3 region. T cell fraction was estimated by normalizing TCRbeta template counts to usable DNA, which was measured by amplifying reference genes present in all nucleated cells. Repertoire TCRs were annotated as SARS-CoV-2-specific by exact matching of V gene, CDR3 amino acid sequence and J gene to a known reactive TCR set. The reference SARS-CoV-2 TCR set came from MIRA and was filtered for enrichment in COVID-19-positive ImmuneCODE repertoires, removing public or cross-reactive TCRs. Based on the MIRA antigens, annotated TCRs were further analysed at the level of specific ORF or position within ORF. Breadth was defined as the number of annotated unique rearrangements divided by the total number of unique productive rearrangements, and depth was defined as the summed frequency of the annotated unique rearrangements. TCR breadth was compared between groups using two-sided Wilcoxon rank-sum tests. TCRdb retrieved this table from immuneACCESS and kept in-frame rearrangements only. Not all clones are present; in checked studies, unresolved V genes account for under half, and no reason is known for the remainder. D and trimming were read from the DNA, whereas the V and J calls and clone size are those reported in that table. A total of around 300,000 clones appear in this sample, around 89% of them only once. The ten largest clones capture around 6.4% of the sample.

The receptor's source is a person between 18 and 60 years old who received the Ad26.COV2.S COVID-19 vaccine or a placebo. The starting material was peripheral blood, obtained in a trial of Ad26.COV2.S vaccine versus placebo. The receptor chain draws on TRBV14 and TRBJ2-7, and TRBD2 may be the D gene, going by 5 matching bases. The DNA sequence follows: TGTGCCAGCAGCCAAGATATCGGGGACTCCTACGAGCAGTACTTC. This sequence encodes CASSQDIGDSYEQYF.